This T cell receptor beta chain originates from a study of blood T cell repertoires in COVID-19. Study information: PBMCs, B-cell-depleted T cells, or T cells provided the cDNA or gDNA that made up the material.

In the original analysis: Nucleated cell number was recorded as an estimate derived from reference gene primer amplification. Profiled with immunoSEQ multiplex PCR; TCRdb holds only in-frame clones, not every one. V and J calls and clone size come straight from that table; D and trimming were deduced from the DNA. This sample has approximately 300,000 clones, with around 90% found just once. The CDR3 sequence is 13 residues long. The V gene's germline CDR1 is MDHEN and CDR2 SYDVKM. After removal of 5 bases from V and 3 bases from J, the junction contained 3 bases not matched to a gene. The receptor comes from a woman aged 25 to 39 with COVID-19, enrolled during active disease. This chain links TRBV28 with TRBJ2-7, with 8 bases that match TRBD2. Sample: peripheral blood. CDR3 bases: TGTGCCAGCAGTGTACTAGCGGACTACGAGCAGTACTTC. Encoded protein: CASSVLADYEQYF.